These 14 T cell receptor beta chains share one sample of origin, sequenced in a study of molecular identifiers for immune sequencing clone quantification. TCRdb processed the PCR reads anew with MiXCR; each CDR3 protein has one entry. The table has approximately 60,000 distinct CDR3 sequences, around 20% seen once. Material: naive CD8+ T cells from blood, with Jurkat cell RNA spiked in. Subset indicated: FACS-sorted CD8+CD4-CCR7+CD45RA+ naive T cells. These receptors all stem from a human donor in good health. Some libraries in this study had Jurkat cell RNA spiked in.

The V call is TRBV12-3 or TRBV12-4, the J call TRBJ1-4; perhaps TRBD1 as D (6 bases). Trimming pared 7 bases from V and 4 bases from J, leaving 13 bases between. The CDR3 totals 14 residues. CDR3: CASTLKGGNEKLFF. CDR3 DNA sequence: TGTGCCAGCACCCTGAAAGGGGGTAATGAAAAACTGTTTTTT.

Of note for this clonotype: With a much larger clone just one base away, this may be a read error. The CDR3 sequence is CASSLVVAGAFF. The DNA of the CDR3 is TGTGCCAGCAGCTTAGTTGTGGCTGGAGCTTTCTTT. The chain links TRBV7-8 to TRBJ1-1; D ambiguous. The length of the CDR3 is 12 residues. The V end was cut by 1 base, the J end by 10 bases, with 10 bases between. CDR1 is SGHVS, CDR2 FQNEAQ, per germline. Full variable domain (rest looked up from reference TRBV7-8 and TRBJ1-1): GAGVSQSPRYKVAKRGQDVALRCDPISGHVSLFWYQQALGQGPEFLTYFQNEAQLDKSGLPSDRFFAERPEGSVSTLKIQRTQQEDSAVYLCASSLVVAGAFFGQGTRLTVV.

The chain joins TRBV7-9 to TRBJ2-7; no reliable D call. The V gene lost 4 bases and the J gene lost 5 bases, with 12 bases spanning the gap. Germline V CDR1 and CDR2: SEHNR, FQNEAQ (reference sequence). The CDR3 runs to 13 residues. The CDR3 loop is CASSSYPPHEQYF. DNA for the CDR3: TGTGCCAGCAGCTCATACCCACCTCACGAGCAGTACTTC.

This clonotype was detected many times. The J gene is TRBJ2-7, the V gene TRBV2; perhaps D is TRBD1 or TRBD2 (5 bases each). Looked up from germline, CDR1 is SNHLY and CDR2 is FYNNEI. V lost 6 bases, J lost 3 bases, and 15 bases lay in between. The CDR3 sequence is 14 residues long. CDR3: CASSGTGTNYEQYF. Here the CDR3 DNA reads TGTGCCAGCAGCGGTACCGGGACCAACTACGAGCAGTACTTC.

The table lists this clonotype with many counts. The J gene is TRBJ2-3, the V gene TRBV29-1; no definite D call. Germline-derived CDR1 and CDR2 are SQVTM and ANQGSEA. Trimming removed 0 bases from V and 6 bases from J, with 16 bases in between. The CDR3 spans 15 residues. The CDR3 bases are TGCAGCGTTGAAGATTCATGGACGGGCGAGGATACGCAGTATTTT. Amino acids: CSVEDSWTGEDTQYF.

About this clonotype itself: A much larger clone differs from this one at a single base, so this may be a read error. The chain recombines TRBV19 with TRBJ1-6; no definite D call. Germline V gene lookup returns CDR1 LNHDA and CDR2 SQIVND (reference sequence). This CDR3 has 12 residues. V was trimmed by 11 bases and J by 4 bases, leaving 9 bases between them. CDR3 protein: CAAGTYNSPLHF. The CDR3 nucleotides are TGTGCCGCCGGAACTTATAATTCACCCCTCCACTTT. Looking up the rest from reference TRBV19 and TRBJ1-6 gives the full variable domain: DGGITQSPKYLFRKEGQNVTLSCEQNLNHDAMYWYRQDPGQGLRLIYYSQIVNDFQKGDIAEGYSVSREKKESFPLTVTSAQKNPTAFYLCAAGTYNSPLHFGNGTRLTVT.

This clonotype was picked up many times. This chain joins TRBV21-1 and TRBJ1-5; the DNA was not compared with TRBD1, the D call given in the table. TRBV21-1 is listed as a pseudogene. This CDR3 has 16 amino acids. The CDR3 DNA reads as TGTGCCAGCAGCAACGAGCTGGGGGGTAGCAATCAGCCCCAGCATTTT. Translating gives CASSNELGGSNQPQHF.

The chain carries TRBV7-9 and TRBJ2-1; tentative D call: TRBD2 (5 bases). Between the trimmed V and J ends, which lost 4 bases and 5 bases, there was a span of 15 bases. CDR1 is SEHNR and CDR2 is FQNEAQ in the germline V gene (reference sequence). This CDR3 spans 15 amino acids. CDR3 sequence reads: CASSWMTMINNEQFF. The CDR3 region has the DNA TGTGCCAGCAGCTGGATGACTATGATCAACAATGAGCAGTTCTTC.

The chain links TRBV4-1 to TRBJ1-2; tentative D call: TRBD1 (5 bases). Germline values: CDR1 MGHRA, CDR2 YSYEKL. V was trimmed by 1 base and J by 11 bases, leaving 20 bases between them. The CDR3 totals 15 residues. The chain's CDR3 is CASSQGLGRAPLYTF. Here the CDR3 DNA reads TGCGCCAGCAGCCAAGGTTTAGGCAGGGCCCCTTTATACACCTTC.

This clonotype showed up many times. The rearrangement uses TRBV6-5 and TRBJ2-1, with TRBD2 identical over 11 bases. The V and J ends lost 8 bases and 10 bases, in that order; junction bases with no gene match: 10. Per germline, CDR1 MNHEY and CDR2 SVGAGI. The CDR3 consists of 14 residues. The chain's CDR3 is CASGTLAGGGEQFF. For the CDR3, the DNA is TGTGCCAGCGGGACCCTAGCGGGAGGTGGAGAGCAGTTCTTC.

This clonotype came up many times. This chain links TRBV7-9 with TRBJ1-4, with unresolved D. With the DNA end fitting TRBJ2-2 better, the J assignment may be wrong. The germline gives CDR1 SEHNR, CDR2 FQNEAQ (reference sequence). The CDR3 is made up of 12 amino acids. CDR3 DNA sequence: TGTGCCAGCAGCTTAGAATTTGGGGAGCTGTTTTTT. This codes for CASSLEFGELFF.

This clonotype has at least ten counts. The CDR3 DNA sequence: TGTGCCTGGAGTCAGGGGGCCTCGGGCAATCAGCCCCAGCATTTT. Translated, it gives CAWSQGASGNQPQHF. The chain recombines TRBV30 with TRBJ1-5; 8 bases match TRBD1. CDR3 size: 15 residues. Germline CDR1 GTSNPN, CDR2 SVGIG (reference sequence). After removal of 2 bases from V and 2 bases from J, the junction contained 5 bases not matched to a gene.

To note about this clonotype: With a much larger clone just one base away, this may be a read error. The DNA for the CDR3 is TGTGCCAGCAGTTCTCGGTCTGGCGGGCCCTACAATGAGCAGTTCTTC. It specifies CASSSRSGGPYNEQFF. The rearrangement joins TRBV7-8 to TRBJ2-1; possibly TRBD2 for D (5 bases). Germline lookup yields CDR1 SGHVS and CDR2 FQNEAQ. V shed 6 bases and J shed 2 bases, with 17 bases lying between them. There are 16 residues in the CDR3.

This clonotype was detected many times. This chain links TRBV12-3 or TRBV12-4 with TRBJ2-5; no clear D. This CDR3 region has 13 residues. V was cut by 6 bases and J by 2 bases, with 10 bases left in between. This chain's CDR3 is CASSPTGQETQYF. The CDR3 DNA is TGTGCCAGCAGCCCTACTGGACAAGAGACCCAGTACTTC.